Following are 7 T cell receptor beta chains from one sample sequenced in a study of T cells in Graves' hyperthyroidism and ophthalmopathy. Amplified regions were TCR beta CDR3 sequences from RNA transcripts. Using the HTBI primer set, a first-round RT-PCR was run on the TCR CDR3. TCRdb processed the multiplex PCR reads anew with MiXCR; each CDR3 protein has one entry. The sample contains 300,000 to 400,000 distinct CDR3 sequences, about 15% of which appear only once. The sample taken for sequencing was blood. The receptors here all came from a woman aged 60-70 years with Graves' hyperthyroidism.

Ten or more counts support this clonotype. V usage is TRBV3-1 and J usage is TRBJ1-5, with no clear D. Germline-derived CDR1 and CDR2 are LGHDT and YNNKEL (reference sequence). Deletions cut 3 bases from V and 6 bases from J, with 9 bases between. The CDR3 is 13 residues long. The CDR3, as DNA: TGTGCCAGCAGCCAGGGGTTGCGTCAGCCCCAGCATTTT. This translates into CASSQGLRQPQHF.

The table lists this clonotype with many counts. The rearrangement uses TRBV28 and TRBJ2-7, with 9 positions matching TRBD2. The V and J ends lost 5 bases and 1 base, in that order; junction bases with no gene match: 6. The CDR3 runs to 15 residues. CDR1 and CDR2 from the germline V gene are MDHEN and SYDVKM. CDR3 amino acids: CASSSLAGLSYEQYF. The CDR3 DNA reads TGTGCCAGCAGTAGCCTAGCGGGACTATCCTACGAGCAGTACTTC.

The chain carries TRBV28 and TRBJ2-1; 11 bases map to TRBD2. The V and J ends lost 4 bases and 2 bases, in that order; junction bases with no gene match: 13. This CDR3 comprises 19 residues. The germline V gene has CDR1 MDHEN and CDR2 SYDVKM. CDR3 protein: CASSSELAGATSPYNEQFF. Written as DNA, the CDR3 is TGTGCCAGCAGTTCAGAACTAGCGGGAGCCACAAGCCCCTACAATGAGCAGTTCTTC.

This clonotype showed up just a few times. J is TRBJ2-5 and V is TRBV30; TRBD2 matches 11 bases. This CDR3 region has 15 residues. CDR1 is GTSNPN and CDR2 is SVGIG in the germline V gene (reference sequence). The V gene end was trimmed by 0 bases and the J gene end by 5 bases; junction bases not matched to a gene: 5. The CDR3 protein is CAWSVPLAGVETQYF. The CDR3 DNA reads TGTGCCTGGAGTGTACCACTAGCGGGAGTTGAGACCCAGTACTTC.

This clonotype was counted many times. The V call is TRBV7-4, the J call TRBJ2-4; 7 bases map to TRBD1. V trimming: 5 bases; J trimming: 3 bases; junction bases outside the gene matches: 22. The CDR3 runs to 20 residues. Germline V lookup: CDR1 SGHVT, CDR2 SQSDAQ. CDR3 in DNA: TGTGCCAGCAGCCCGGTGGGGACAGATAGTACCCTGGGGCTCAAAAACATTCAGTACTTC. Protein product: CASSPVGTDSTLGLKNIQYF.

The rearrangement joins TRBV7-2 to TRBJ1-6; 8 nucleotides agree with TRBD1. Per the germline V gene, CDR1 is SGHTA and CDR2 is FQGNSA. V trimming: 4 bases; J trimming: 6 bases; junction bases outside the gene matches: 8. The CDR3 consists of 16 residues. CDR3 loop: CASSSPDREFNSPLHF. The CDR3 nucleotides are TGTGCCAGCAGCTCCCCGGACAGGGAATTTAATTCACCCCTCCACTTT.

The sample holds many counts of this clonotype. J is TRBJ2-3 and V is TRBV29-1, with D possibly matching TRBD1 (6 bases). Germline V CDR1 and CDR2: SQVTM, ANQGSEA. The CDR3 runs 15 residues. Trimming took 4 bases from V and 1 from J, leaving 15 bases between them. Here the CDR3 DNA reads TGCAGCGTTGGAAGGGGGAGCGGAGGCACAGATACGCAGTATTTT. It is translated as CSVGRGSGGTDTQYF.